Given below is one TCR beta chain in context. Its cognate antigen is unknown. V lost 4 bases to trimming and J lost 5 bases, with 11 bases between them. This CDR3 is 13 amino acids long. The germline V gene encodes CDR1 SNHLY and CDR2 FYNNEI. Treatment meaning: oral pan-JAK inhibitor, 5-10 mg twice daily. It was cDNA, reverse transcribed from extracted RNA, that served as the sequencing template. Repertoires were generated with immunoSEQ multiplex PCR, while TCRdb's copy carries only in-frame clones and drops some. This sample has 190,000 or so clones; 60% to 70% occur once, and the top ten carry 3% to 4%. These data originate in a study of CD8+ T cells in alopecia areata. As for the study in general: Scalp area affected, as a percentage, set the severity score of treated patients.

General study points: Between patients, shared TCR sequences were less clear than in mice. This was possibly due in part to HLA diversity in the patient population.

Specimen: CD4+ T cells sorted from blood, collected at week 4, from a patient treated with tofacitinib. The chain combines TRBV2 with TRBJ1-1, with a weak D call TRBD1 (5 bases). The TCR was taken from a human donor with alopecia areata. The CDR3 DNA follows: TGTGCCAGCAGTGGCCAGGGAGATACTGAAGCTTTCTTT. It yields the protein CASSGQGDTEAFF.